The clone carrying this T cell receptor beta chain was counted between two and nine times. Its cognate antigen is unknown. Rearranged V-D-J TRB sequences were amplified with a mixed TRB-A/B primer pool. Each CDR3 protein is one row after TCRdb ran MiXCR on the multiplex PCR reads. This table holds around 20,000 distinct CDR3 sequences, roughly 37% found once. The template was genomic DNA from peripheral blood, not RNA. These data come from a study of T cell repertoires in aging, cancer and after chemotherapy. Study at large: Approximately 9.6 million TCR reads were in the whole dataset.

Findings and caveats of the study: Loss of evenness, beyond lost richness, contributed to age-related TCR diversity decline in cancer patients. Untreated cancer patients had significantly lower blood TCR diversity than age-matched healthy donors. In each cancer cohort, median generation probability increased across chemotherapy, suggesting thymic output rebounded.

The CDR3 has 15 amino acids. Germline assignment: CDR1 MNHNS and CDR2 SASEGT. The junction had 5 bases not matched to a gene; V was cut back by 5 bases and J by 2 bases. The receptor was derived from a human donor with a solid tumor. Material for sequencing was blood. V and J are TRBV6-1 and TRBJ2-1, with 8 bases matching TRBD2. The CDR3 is CASSTLAGTYNEQFF. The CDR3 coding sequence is TGTGCCAGCAGTACTCTAGCGGGTACCTACAATGAGCAGTTCTTC.